This T cell receptor beta chain was sequenced in a study of blood T cell repertoires in COVID-19. Study-level information: In each case, the material was cDNA or gDNA derived from T cells, B-cell-depleted T cells, or PBMCs.

Per the original data handling: It was from reference gene primer amplification that nucleated cell counts were estimated. The protocol was immunoSEQ multiplex PCR, while the TCRdb copy is restricted to in-frame clones and leaves out a portion. That table furnishes V, J and clone size, whereas the DNA furnished D and trimming. Of 250,000 or so clones detected, 86% appear once; the ten largest clones hold over 8%. The junction had 3 bases not matched to a gene; V was cut back by 3 bases and J by 3 bases. Germline V gene lookup returns CDR1 MNHNS and CDR2 SASEGT. The CDR3 consists of 15 residues. Of note for this clone: Other DNA sequences in this sample translate to the same CDR3.

The chain couples TRBV6-1 to TRBJ2-7, with 12 bases lining up with TRBD2. This clonotype originated in a man in his forties or fifties with active or convalescent COVID-19. Sequenced sample: peripheral blood. The CDR3, as DNA: TGTGCCAGCAGTGAGGAGACTAGCGGGAGCTACGAGCAGTACTTC. Its protein product is CASSEETSGSYEQYF.